This entry lists 4 T cell receptor beta chains sequenced from one sample in a study of response to subunit inactivated influenza vaccine listed by TCRdb under 2018. The library was built by means of RT-PCR. Sequencing was carried out with an Illumina HiSeq 2500. TCRdb applied fastp at Q25 and MiXCR to the public reads, then kept only in-frame beta chains. Records with the same CDR3 protein are collapsed into one entry carrying the most frequent genes and DNA. This sample gives 600,000 to 850,000 distinct CDR3 sequences in total; around 15% of them show up just once. The ten biggest clones cover roughly 7.6% of the sample. The sequenced sample was PBMCs from blood, obtained roughly 15 days before vaccination. All receptors derive from a man aged 50 to 59 who received an inactivated influenza vaccine. Donor details come from another sample of the same person, matched by shared clones.

The chain couples TRBV14 to TRBJ2-6; D is tentatively TRBD1 or TRBD2 (7 bases each). There are 17 residues in the CDR3. CDR1 SGHDN and CDR2 FVKESK come from the germline V gene. The germline V and J ends were trimmed by 2 bases and 0 bases, with 11 bases remaining between them. The CDR3, as DNA: TGTGCCAGCAGCCAACAGGGGGGGAGCTCTGGGGCCAACGTCCTGACTTTC. This codes for CASSQQGGSSGANVLTF. Complete variable domain (other parts from reference TRBV14 and TRBJ2-6): EAGVTQFPSHSVIEKGQTVTLRCDPISGHDNLYWYRRVMGKEIKFLLHFVKESKQDESGMPNNRFLAERTGGTYSTLKVQPAELEDSGVYFCASSQQGGSSGANVLTFGAGSRLTVL.

This clonotype has a handful of counts. The chain joins TRBV6-1 to TRBJ2-5; 10 positions agree with TRBD2. This CDR3 is built from 13 residues. The junction had 4 bases not matched to a gene; V was cut back by 7 bases and J by 5 bases. In germline, CDR1 is MNHNS, CDR2 SASEGT. DNA of the CDR3: TGTGCCAGCACCCTAGCGGGAGTTGAGACCCAGTACTTC. This gives the protein CASTLAGVETQYF.

The V and J genes are TRBV14 and TRBJ1-1; 8 positions agree with TRBD1. The CDR3 contains 18 residues. V gave up 4 bases and J gave up 1 base; unmatched junction bases: 14. Germline V gene lookup returns CDR1 SGHDN and CDR2 FVKESK. DNA for the CDR3: TGTGCCAGCAGCCCCCTTAGACGACCGGGACAGGAGAACACTGAAGCTTTCTTT. Translating it yields CASSPLRRPGQENTEAFF.

The chain carries TRBV20-1 and TRBJ1-5; D gene uncertain. Trimming stripped 1 base from V and 3 bases from J, with 10 bases between. Germline V lookup: CDR1 DFQATT, CDR2 SNEGSKA (reference sequence). The CDR3 has 14 amino acids. The CDR3 protein is CSARAPGTNQPQHF. CDR3 sequence (DNA): TGCAGTGCTAGAGCCCCGGGTACCAATCAGCCCCAGCATTTT.